These 12 T cell receptor beta chains were sequenced from one sample in a study of Ad26.COV2.S vaccination and SARS-CoV-2 variants. Sample treatment: about 20 received Ad26.COV2.S at low or high dose, single or two shots; 5 received placebo; per-sample allocation not given. At day 63 after the first vaccine or placebo injection, samples were drawn. Generated by immunoSEQ multiplex PCR, the TCRdb table keeps only in-frame clones and is missing some. Of about 370,000 clones in the sample, 70% to 90% were seen once. The sequencing here drew on peripheral blood, taken in a trial of Ad26.COV2.S vaccine versus placebo. The receptor source for this set is a person between 18 and 60 years old who received the Ad26.COV2.S COVID-19 vaccine or a placebo.

A single count supports this clone. The J gene is TRBJ2-1, the V gene TRBV19; D unresolved. Germline lookup yields CDR1 LNHDA and CDR2 SQIVND (reference sequence). The CDR3 sequence is 12 residues long. V was trimmed by 3 bases and J by 5 bases, leaving 5 bases between them. This CDR3 is CASSMSDNEQFF. CDR3 nucleotide sequence: TGTGCCAGTAGTATGAGCGACAATGAGCAGTTCTTC.

This clone was seen a few times. J is TRBJ1-1 and V is TRBV5-4, with D possibly being TRBD1 (6 bases). The germline CDR1 and CDR2 sequences are SGHNT and YYREEE (reference sequence). The CDR3 is 14 residues long. Between the trimmed V and J ends, which lost 6 bases and 2 bases, there was a span of 14 bases. The CDR3 reads CASNKGGQNTEAFF. The CDR3 DNA sequence: TGTGCCAGCAACAAGGGGGGTCAAAACACTGAAGCTTTCTTT.

V usage is TRBV5-6 and J usage is TRBJ1-2, with D possibly TRBD1 on 5 matching bases. This CDR3 is built from 15 residues. CDR1 and CDR2 from the germline V gene are SGHDT and YYEEEE. The V gene lost 3 bases and the J gene lost 4 bases, with 16 bases spanning the gap. For the CDR3, the DNA is TGTGCCAGCAGCTCTCTCCAAGGGGCTGTCTATGGCTACACCTTC. Its translation: CASSSLQGAVYGYTF.

The rearrangement links TRBV28 to TRBJ2-3; D might be TRBD2 (6 bases). The CDR3 totals 13 residues. The germline V and J ends were trimmed by 9 bases and 3 bases, with 13 bases remaining between them. CDR1 is MDHEN, CDR2 SYDVKM, per germline. DNA for the CDR3: TGTGCCAGTTCGGGACTTGGGACAGATACGCAGTATTTT. The encoded protein is CASSGLGTDTQYF.

The gene calls are TRBV28 and TRBJ2-3; D possibly corresponds to TRBD2 (6 bases). Germline assignment: CDR1 MDHEN and CDR2 SYDVKM. Trimming cost V 4 bases and J 1 base, with 12 bases left between them. This CDR3 is 15 amino acids long. CDR3 bases: TGTGCCAGCAGTTCCGGGACTGCTGGCACAGATACGCAGTATTTT. Encoded protein: CASSSGTAGTDTQYF.

The chain is built from TRBV11-2 and TRBJ1-2; D remains unclear. Germline V gene sequence: CDR1 SGHAT, CDR2 FQNNGV. V lost 1 base and J lost 1, with 10 bases in between. CDR3 length equals 15 residues. The DNA for the CDR3 is TGTGCCAGCAGCTTAGGTACTACAGTTAACTATGGCTACACCTTC. This translates into CASSLGTTVNYGYTF.

The CDR3 sequence is CASSRDNSNQPQHF. The CDR3 DNA reads as TGTGCCAGTAGTAGGGACAATAGCAATCAGCCCCAGCATTTT. The chain is built from TRBV19 and TRBJ1-5; D possibly corresponds to TRBD1 (6 bases). Trimming took 4 bases from V and 0 from J, leaving 7 bases between them. The germline CDR1 and CDR2 sequences are LNHDA and SQIVND (reference sequence). This CDR3 spans 14 amino acids.

The V call is TRBV24-1, the J call TRBJ2-2; the D is unclear. CDR3 length: 14 amino acids. CDR1 is KGHDR, CDR2 SFDVKD, per germline. Trimming took off 6 bases at V and 2 bases at J, with 9 bases between the two ends. CDR3 sequence: CATSKRENTGELFF. DNA of the CDR3: TGTGCCACCAGTAAAAGGGAAAACACCGGGGAGCTGTTTTTT.

The chain uses TRBV6-5 and TRBJ1-6, with D maybe TRBD1 (5 bases). V was trimmed by 5 bases and J by 7 bases, leaving 9 bases between them. Germline V CDR1 and CDR2: MNHEY, SVGAGI. The CDR3 spans 13 residues. CDR3 in amino acids: CASSRDVNSPLHF. CDR3 nucleotides: TGTGCCAGCAGTCGGGACGTAAATTCACCCCTCCACTTT.

The V call is TRBV15, the J call TRBJ2-1, with TRBD2 matching over 9 bases. The CDR3 totals 15 residues. From germline, CDR1 is LNHNV and CDR2 YYDKDF (reference sequence). Trimming at V came to 0 bases and at J to 10 bases, leaving 7 bases not matched to a gene. For the CDR3, the DNA is TGTGCCACCAGCAGAGATGTGACTAGCGGCCAAGAGCAGTTCTTC. Residues: CATSRDVTSGQEQFF.

J is TRBJ1-1 and V is TRBV9; D gene uncertain. Germline CDR1 SGDLS, CDR2 YYNGEE. The length of the CDR3 is 14 residues. The ends were cut back, 4 bases at V and 6 bases at J, with 16 bases in the middle. CDR3 amino acids: CASSLEGDLSEAFF. As DNA, the CDR3 is TGTGCCAGCAGCCTAGAAGGAGACCTATCTGAAGCTTTCTTT. Variable domain in full (rest from reference TRBV9 and TRBJ1-1): DSGVTQTPKHLITATGQRVTLRCSPRSGDLSVYWYQQSLDQGLQFLIQYYNGEERAKGNILERFSAQQFPDLHSELNLSSLELGDSALYFCASSLEGDLSEAFFGQGTRLTVV.

The chain uses TRBV9 and TRBJ1-1; D uncertain. CDR1 is SGDLS and CDR2 is YYNGEE in the germline V gene. This CDR3 is 15 amino acids long. Trimming removed 4 bases from V and 6 bases from J, with 19 bases in between. The CDR3 here is CASSPGRITRAEAFF. CDR3 DNA sequence: TGTGCCAGCAGCCCAGGACGAATAACGAGGGCTGAAGCTTTCTTT.